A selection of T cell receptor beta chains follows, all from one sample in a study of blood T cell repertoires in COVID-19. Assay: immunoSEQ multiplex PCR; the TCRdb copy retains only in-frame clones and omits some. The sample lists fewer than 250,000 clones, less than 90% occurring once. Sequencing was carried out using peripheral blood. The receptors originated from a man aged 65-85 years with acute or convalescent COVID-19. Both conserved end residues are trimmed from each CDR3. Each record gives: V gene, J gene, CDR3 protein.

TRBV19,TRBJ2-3,ASREPGLSTDTQY
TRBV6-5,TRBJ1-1,ASRRPGQRTEAF
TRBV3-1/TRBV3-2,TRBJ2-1,ASSHEEGAAYNEQF
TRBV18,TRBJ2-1,ASSPPRERVYNEQF
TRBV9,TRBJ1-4,ASSVGAGKNEKLF
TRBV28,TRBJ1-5,ASGQTGTGRQPQH
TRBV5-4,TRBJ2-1,ASSAGTSGSYNEQF
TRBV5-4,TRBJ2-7,ASRQGQGPYEQY
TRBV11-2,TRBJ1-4,ASSPGVGATNEKLF
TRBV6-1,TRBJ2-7,ASRDRVLSYEQY
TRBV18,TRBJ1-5,ASSPGDRGSNQPQH
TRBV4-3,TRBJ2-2,ASSQDPRGGRGGTGELF
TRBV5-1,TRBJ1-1,ASSLPRGDTEAF
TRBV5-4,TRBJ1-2,ASSKTGTGYYGYT
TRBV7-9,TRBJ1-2,ASSLMGDSDGYT
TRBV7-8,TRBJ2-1,ASSLGDISFKQF
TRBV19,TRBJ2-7,ATSALTGGDYEQY
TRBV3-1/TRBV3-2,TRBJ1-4,ASSQDPTGGEKLF
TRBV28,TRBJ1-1,ASSPGQNTEAF
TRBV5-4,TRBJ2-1,ASSSDTQKANEQF
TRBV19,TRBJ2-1,ASSMTGEGPRGEQF
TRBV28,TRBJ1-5,ASSPLEADQPQH
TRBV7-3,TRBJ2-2,ASSLGGLRFTGELF
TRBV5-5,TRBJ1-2,ASSSLDRGIVGYT
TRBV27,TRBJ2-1,ATKSLQGNWEQF
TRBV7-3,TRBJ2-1,ASSLVAGGTYNEQF
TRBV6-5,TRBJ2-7,ASSYSPTQAYEQY
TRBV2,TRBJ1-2,ASSEAREWGYT
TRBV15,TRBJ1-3,ATSGLDRDAGNTIY
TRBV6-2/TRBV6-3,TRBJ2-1,ASSYRLASAYNEQF
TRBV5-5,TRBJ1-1,ASSPWDRTRSTEAF
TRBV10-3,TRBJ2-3,AIRSGTGSGTDTQY
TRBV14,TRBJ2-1,ASSQIRGSEQF
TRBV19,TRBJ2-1,ASSPAGLAERNEQF
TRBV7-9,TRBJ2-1,ASSFDRGSNEQF
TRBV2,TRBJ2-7,ASQNSGQYEQY
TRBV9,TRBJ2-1,ASSVVDGGKF
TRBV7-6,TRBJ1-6,ASSPQTDLNSPLH
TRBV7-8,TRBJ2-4,ASSLGTSGLNIQY
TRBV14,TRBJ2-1,ASSSRGRNEQF
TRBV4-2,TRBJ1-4,ASSLNPRNEKLF